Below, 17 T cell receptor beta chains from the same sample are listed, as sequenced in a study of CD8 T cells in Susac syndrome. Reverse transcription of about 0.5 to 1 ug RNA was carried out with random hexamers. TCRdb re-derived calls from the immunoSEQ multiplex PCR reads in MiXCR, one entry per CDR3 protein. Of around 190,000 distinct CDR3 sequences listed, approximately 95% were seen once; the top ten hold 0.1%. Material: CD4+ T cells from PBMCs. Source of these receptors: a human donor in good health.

This chain's CDR3 is CSVPGQGTDTQYF. The CDR3, as DNA: TGCAGCGTTCCGGGACAGGGGACCGATACGCAGTATTTT. The rearrangement links TRBV29-1 to TRBJ2-3, with 10 bases fitting TRBD1. Germline trimming cut 5 bases from V and 6 bases from J; bases unmatched to any gene: 5. Germline CDR1 is SQVTM and CDR2 is ANQGSEA. The CDR3 covers 13 residues.

The CDR3 spells CASRKNPGTAYYGYTF. The CDR3 DNA is TGTGCCAGCAGGAAAAACCCGGGGACAGCGTACTATGGCTACACCTTC. The chain links TRBV6-1 to TRBJ1-2, with 7 bases identical to TRBD1. The V segment lost 6 bases and the J segment 3 bases; nucleotides outside the gene matches: 13. Germline CDR1 and CDR2: MNHNS and SASEGT. This CDR3 has 16 residues.

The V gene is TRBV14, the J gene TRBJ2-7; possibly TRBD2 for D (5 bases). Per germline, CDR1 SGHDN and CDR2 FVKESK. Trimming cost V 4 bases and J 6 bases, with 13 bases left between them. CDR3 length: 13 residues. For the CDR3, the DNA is TGTGCCAGCAGCCTACTACTAGGTTCCGAGCAGTACGTC. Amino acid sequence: CASSLLLGSEQYV.

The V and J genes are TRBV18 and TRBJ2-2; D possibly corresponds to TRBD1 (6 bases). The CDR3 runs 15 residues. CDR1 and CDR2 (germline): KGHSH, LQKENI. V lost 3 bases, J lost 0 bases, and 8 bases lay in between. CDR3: CASSPNRANTGELFF. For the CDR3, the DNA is TGTGCCAGCTCACCGAACAGGGCGAACACCGGGGAGCTGTTTTTT.

The DNA of the CDR3 is TGTGCCAGCAGCCAAGACACTAGCGGGTGGACGCAGTATTTT. Its translation is CASSQDTSGWTQYF. This sequence joins TRBV14 and TRBJ2-3; 9 bases fit TRBD2. Germline trimming cut 0 bases from V and 9 bases from J; bases unmatched to any gene: 4. Germline loops: CDR1 SGHDN, CDR2 FVKESK. The CDR3 covers 14 residues.

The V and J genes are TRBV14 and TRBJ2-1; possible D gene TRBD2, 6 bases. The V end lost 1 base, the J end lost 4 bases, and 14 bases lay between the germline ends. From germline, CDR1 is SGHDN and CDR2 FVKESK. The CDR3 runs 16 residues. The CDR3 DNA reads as TGTGCCAGCAGCCAAGTTCGCCTAGCGTTATACAATGAGCAGTTCTTC. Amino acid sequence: CASSQVRLALYNEQFF.

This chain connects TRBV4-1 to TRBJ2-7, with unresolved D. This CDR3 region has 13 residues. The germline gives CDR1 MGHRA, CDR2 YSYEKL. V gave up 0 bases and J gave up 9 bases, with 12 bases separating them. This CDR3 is CASSQDPALRQYF. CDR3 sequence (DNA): TGCGCCAGCAGCCAAGATCCGGCGTTACGGCAGTACTTC.

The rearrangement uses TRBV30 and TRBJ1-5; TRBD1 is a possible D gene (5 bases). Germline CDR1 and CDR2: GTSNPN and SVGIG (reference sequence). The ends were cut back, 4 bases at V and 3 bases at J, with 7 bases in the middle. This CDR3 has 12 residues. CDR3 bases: TGTGCCTGGACCAGGGACAATCAGCCCCAGCATTTT. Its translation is CAWTRDNQPQHF.

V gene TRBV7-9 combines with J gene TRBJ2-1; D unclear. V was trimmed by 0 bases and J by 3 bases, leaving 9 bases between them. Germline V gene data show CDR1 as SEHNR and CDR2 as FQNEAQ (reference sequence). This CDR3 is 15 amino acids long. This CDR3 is CASSLAVSVYNEQFF. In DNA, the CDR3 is TGTGCCAGCAGCTTAGCCGTCTCCGTCTACAATGAGCAGTTCTTC.

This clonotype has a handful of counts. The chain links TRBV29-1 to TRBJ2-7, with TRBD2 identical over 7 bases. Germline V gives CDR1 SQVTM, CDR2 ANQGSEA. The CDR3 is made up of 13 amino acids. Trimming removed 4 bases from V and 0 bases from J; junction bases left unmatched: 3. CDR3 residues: CSVGGGSSYEQYF. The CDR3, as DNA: TGCAGCGTTGGGGGAGGGAGCTCCTACGAGCAGTACTTC.

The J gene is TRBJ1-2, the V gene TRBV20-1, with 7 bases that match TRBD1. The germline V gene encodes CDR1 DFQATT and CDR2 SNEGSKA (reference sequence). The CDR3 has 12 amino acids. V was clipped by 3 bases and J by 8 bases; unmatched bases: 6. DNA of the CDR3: TGCAGTGCTAGCAGCAGGGGGTTGGGCTACACCTTC. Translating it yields CSASSRGLGYTF.

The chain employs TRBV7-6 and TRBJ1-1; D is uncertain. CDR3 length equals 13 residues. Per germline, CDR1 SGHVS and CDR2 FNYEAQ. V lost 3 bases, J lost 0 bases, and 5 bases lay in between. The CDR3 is CASSFNMNTEAFF. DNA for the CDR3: TGTGCCAGCAGCTTCAACATGAACACTGAAGCTTTCTTT. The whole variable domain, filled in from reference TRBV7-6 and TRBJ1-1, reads GAGVSQSPRYKVTKRGQDVALRCDPISGHVSLYWYRQALGQGPEFLTYFNYEAQQDKSGLPNDRFSAERPEGSISTLTIQRTEQRDSAMYRCASSFNMNTEAFFGQGTRLTVV.

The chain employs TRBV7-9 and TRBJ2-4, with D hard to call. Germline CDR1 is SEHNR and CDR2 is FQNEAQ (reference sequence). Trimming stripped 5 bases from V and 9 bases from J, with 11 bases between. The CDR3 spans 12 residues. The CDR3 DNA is TGTGCCAGCAGCCTGTCGAGCCCCATTCAGTACTTC. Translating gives CASSLSSPIQYF.

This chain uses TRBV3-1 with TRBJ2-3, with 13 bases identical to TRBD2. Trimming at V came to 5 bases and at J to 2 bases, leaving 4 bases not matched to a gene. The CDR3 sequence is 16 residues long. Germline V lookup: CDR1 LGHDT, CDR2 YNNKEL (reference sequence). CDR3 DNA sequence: TGTGCCAGCAGCTCGGGACTAGCGGGGATCACAGATACGCAGTATTTT. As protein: CASSSGLAGITDTQYF.

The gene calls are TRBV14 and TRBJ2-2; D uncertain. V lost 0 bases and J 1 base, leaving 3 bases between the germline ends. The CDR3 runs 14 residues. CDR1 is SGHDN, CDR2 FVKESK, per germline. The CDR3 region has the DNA TGTGCCAGCAGCCAAGATTGGAACACCGGGGAGCTGTTTTTT. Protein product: CASSQDWNTGELFF.

The DNA for the CDR3 is TGTGCCACGGCGGGACAGGGGCTCGAGATTCAGTACTTC. Its protein is CATAGQGLEIQYF. The chain carries TRBV27 and TRBJ2-4; 10 bases agree with TRBD1. The CDR3 runs to 13 residues. Germline trimming cut 10 bases from V and 10 bases from J; bases unmatched to any gene: 10. Germline lookup yields CDR1 MNHEY and CDR2 SMNVEV (reference sequence).

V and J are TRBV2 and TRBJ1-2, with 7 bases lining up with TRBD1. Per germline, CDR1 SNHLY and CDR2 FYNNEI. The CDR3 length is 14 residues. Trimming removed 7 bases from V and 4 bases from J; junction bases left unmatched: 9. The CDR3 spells CASTILRDSYGYTF. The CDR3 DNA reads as TGTGCCAGCACCATTCTGAGGGACAGCTATGGCTACACCTTC. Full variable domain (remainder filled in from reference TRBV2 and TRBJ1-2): EPEVTQTPSHQVTQMGQEVILRCVPISNHLYFYWYRQILGQKVEFLVSFYNNEISEKSEIFDDQFSVERPDGSNFTLKIRSTKLEDSAMYFCASTILRDSYGYTFGSGTRLTVV.